This T cell receptor beta chain is drawn from a study of lymphopenia after photon versus proton radiotherapy. Measured with immunoSEQ multiplex PCR; TCRdb has only the in-frame clones, and not every one. The table includes over 20,000 clones, less than 90% detected once. Turning to this clone: What it binds is not known.

Study findings and constraints: Authors raise, but do not show, better survival with proton therapy. After the lymphocyte nadir, photon-treated repertoires showed oligoclonal expansion, especially of CD8+ Temra cells. Under photons, naive T cells and diversity fell while effector/memory populations rose.

This CDR3 is 14 amino acids long. The germline V gene has CDR1 LNHDA and CDR2 SQIVND (reference sequence). This rearrangement joins TRBV19 to TRBJ2-5; 12 nucleotides agree with TRBD2. The end of the DNA fits TRBJ2-7 better, so the J call may be wrong. Sequencing was performed on peripheral blood, taken from a patient treated with photon-based radiotherapy. The clonotype was recovered from a woman aged 45-65 years with pancreatic cancer. The CDR3, as DNA: TGTGCCAGTTCGACTAGCGGGAGTGTATACGAGCAGTACTTC. Its translation: CASSTSGSVYEQYF.